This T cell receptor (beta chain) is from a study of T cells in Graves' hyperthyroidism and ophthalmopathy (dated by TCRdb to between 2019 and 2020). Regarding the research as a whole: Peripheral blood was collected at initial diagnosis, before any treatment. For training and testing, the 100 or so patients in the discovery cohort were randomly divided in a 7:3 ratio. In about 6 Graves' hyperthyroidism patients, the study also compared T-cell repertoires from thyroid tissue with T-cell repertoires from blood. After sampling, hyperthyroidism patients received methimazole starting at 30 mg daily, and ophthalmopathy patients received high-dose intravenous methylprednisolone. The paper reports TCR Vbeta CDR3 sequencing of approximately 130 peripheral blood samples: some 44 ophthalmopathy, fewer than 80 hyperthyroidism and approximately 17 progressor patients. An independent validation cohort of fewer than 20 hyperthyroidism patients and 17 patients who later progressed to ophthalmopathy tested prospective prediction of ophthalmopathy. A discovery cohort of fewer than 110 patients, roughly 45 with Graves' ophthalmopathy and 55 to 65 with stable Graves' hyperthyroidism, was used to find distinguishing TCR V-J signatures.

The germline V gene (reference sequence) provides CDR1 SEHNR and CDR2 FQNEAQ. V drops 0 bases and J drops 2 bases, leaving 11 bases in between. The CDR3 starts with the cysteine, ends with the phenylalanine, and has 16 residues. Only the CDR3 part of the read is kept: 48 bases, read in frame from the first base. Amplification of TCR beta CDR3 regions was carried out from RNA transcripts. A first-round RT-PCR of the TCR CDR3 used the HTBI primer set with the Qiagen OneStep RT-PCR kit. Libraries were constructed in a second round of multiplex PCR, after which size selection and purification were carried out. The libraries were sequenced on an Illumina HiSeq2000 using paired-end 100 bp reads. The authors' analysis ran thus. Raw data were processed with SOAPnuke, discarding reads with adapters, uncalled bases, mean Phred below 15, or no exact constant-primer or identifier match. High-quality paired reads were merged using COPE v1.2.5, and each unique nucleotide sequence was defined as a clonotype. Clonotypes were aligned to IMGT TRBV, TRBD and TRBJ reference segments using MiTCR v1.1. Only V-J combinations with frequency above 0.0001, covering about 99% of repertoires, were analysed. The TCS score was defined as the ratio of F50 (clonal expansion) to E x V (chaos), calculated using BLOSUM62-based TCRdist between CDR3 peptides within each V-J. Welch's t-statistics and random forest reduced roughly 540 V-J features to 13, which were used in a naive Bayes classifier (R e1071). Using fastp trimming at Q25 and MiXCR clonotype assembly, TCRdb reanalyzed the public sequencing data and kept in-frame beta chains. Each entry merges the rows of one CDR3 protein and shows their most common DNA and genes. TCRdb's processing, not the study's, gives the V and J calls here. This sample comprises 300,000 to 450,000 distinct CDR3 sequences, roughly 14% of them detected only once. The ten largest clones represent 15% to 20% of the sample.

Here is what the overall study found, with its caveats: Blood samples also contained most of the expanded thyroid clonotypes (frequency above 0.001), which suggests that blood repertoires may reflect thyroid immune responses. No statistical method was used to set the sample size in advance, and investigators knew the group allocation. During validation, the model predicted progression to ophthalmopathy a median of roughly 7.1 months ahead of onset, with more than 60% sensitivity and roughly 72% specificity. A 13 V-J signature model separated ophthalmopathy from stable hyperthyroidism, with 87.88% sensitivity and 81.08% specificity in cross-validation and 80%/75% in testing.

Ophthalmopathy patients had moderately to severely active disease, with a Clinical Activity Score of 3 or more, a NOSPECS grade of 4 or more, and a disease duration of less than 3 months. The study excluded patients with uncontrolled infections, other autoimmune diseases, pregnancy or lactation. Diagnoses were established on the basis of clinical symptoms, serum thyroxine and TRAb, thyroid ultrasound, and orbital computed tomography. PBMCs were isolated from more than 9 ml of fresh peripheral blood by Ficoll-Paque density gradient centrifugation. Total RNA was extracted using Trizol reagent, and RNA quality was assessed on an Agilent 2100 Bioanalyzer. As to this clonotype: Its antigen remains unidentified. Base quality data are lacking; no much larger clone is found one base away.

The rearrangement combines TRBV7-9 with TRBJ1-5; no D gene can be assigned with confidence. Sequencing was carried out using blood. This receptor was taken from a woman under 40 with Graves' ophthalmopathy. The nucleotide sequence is TGTGCCAGCAGCTTAGCGCTCGGGGTAGGCAATCAGCCCCAGCATTTT. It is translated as CASSLALGVGNQPQHF. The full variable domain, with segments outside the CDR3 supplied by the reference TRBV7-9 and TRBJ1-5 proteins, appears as DTGVSQNPRHKITKRGQNVTFRCDPISEHNRLYWYRQTLGQGPEFLTYFQNEAQLEKSRLLSDRFSAERPKGSFSTLEIQRTEQGDSAMYLCASSLALGVGNQPQHFGDGTRLSIL.